The 12 T cell receptor beta chains below come from one sample, sequenced in a study of T-cell reconstitution after alpha-beta-depleted transplantation in children. Preparation of the TCRbeta library used unique molecular identifiers. TCRdb processed the PCR reads anew with MiXCR; each CDR3 protein has one entry. The table records hundreds of thousands of distinct CDR3 sequences, approximately 9.8% of them present only once. Here the sequenced sample was PBMCs from the stem cell graft donor, taken from the stem cell graft. The receptors derive from a human donor who donated a stem cell graft to a child with SCID.

The chain combines TRBV7-9 with TRBJ2-3, with a weak D call TRBD1 (7 bases). The CDR3 totals 17 residues. The V end lost 5 bases, the J end lost 0 bases, and 18 bases lay between the germline ends. CDR1 and CDR2 (germline): SEHNR, FQNEAQ (reference sequence). CDR3 protein: CASSPRGATSSTDTQYF. The CDR3 bases are TGTGCCAGCAGCCCCAGGGGGGCGACGTCAAGCACAGATACGCAGTATTTT. Full variable domain (outside the CDR3, taken from reference TRBV7-9 and TRBJ2-3): DTGVSQNPRHKITKRGQNVTFRCDPISEHNRLYWYRQTLGQGPEFLTYFQNEAQLEKSRLLSDRFSAERPKGSFSTLEIQRTEQGDSAMYLCASSPRGATSSTDTQYFGPGTRLTVL.

This clonotype was detected only a few times. J is TRBJ2-7 and V is TRBV5-5; no reliable D call. Germline V gene sequence: CDR1 SGHKS, CDR2 YYEKEE (reference sequence). The CDR3 consists of 13 residues. V lost 5 bases and J lost 1, with 10 bases in between. This CDR3 reads CASRGTTSYEQYF. As DNA, the CDR3 is TGTGCCAGCAGGGGAACTACTTCCTACGAGCAGTACTTC.

This clonotype was seen only a few times. The chain couples TRBV15 to TRBJ1-4; weak D call: TRBD1 (6 bases). The length of the CDR3 is 15 residues. Germline values: CDR1 LNHNV, CDR2 YYDKDF (reference sequence). V was trimmed by 1 base and J by 6 bases, leaving 12 bases between them. CDR3 DNA: TGTGCCACCAGCAGAGGGGGAGGGGGGGATGAAAAACTGTTTTTT. It yields the protein CATSRGGGGDEKLFF.

This clonotype was picked up many times. The chain combines TRBV9 with TRBJ2-3, with 13 bases lining up with TRBD2. The CDR3 is made up of 19 amino acids. V shed 4 bases, J shed 0 bases, and the junction held 11 bases outside the gene matches. Germline lookup yields CDR1 SGDLS and CDR2 YYNGEE. DNA for the CDR3: TGTGCCAGCAGCAATGGACTAGCGGGAGAGCTTACTAGCACAGATACGCAGTATTTT. The encoded protein is CASSNGLAGELTSTDTQYF.

A few counts support this clonotype. The chain has TRBV7-8 and TRBJ2-7; TRBD1 matches at 8 bases. CDR1 and CDR2 from the germline V gene are SGHVS and FQNEAQ. This CDR3 comprises 15 residues. V lost 4 bases and J lost 0; bases outside the gene matches: 5. The CDR3 DNA reads as TGTGCCAGCAGCTCGCGACAGGGGAACTCCTACGAGCAGTACTTC. Protein product: CASSSRQGNSYEQYF.

The chain employs TRBV7-3 and TRBJ1-1, with 7 positions matching TRBD1. The ends lost 5 bases at V and 1 base at J; junction bases unmatched: 7. The CDR3 spans 15 residues. The germline CDR1 and CDR2 sequences are SGHTA and FQGTGA. The CDR3, as DNA: TGTGCCAGCAGCCCAATAGGGACAGCGAACACTGAAGCTTTCTTT. Translation: CASSPIGTANTEAFF.

Only a few counts were recorded for this clonotype. The chain joins TRBV5-1 to TRBJ2-3, with a weak D call TRBD1 (6 bases). Germline V CDR1 and CDR2: SGHRS, YFSETQ. The V and J ends lost 0 bases and 2 bases respectively, with 16 bases between them. This CDR3 has 17 amino acids. The CDR3 loop is CASSLAPPGQVTDTQYF. The CDR3 coding sequence is TGCGCCAGCAGCTTGGCCCCGCCGGGACAAGTCACAGATACGCAGTATTTT.

The gene calls are TRBV20-1 and TRBJ2-7, with 10 bases aligning to TRBD1. CDR3 length equals 14 residues. Germline assignment: CDR1 DFQATT and CDR2 SNEGSKA (reference sequence). V shed 3 bases, J shed 12 bases, and the junction held 14 bases outside the gene matches. The CDR3 protein is CSASPLALRTGGYF. The CDR3, as DNA: TGCAGTGCTAGCCCTCTGGCTCTCCGGACAGGGGGGTACTTC.

The sample holds a few counts of this clonotype. Written as DNA, the CDR3 is TGTGCCAGCAGCCGTGACAGCGGAGCGAACACTGAAGCTTTCTTT. This translates into CASSRDSGANTEAFF. The V call is TRBV7-6, the J call TRBJ1-1, with a weak D call TRBD1 (5 bases). Germline assignment: CDR1 SGHVS and CDR2 FNYEAQ. The CDR3 length is 15 residues. With 5 bases removed from V and 1 base from J, the gap between germline ends came to 14 bases. Full variable domain (missing parts from reference TRBV7-6 and TRBJ1-1): GAGVSQSPRYKVTKRGQDVALRCDPISGHVSLYWYRQALGQGPEFLTYFNYEAQQDKSGLPNDRFSAERPEGSISTLTIQRTEQRDSAMYRCASSRDSGANTEAFFGQGTRLTVV.

This clonotype has a handful of counts. V gene TRBV28 combines with J gene TRBJ1-2, with TRBD1 matching over 10 bases. The CDR3 has 14 residues. Germline assignment: CDR1 MDHEN and CDR2 SYDVKM. Trimming cost V 5 bases and J 8 bases; bases outside gene matches: 8. For the CDR3, the DNA is TGTGCCAGCAGTAACTGGGACAGGGGTCGAGGCTACACCTTC. Protein: CASSNWDRGRGYTF.

At least ten counts were recorded for this clonotype. The V and J genes are TRBV20-1 and TRBJ2-1; 13 nucleotides line up with TRBD2. The CDR3 has 14 residues. Germline-derived CDR1 and CDR2 are DFQATT and SNEGSKA (reference sequence). After removal of 5 bases from V and 4 bases from J, the junction contained 2 bases not matched to a gene. CDR3: CSAGLAGAYNEQFF. The CDR3 DNA reads TGCAGTGCTGGACTAGCGGGGGCGTACAATGAGCAGTTCTTC.

The rearrangement links TRBV6-1 to TRBJ2-5; 10 nucleotides align to TRBD2. There are 14 residues in the CDR3. Germline V gene data show CDR1 as MNHNS and CDR2 as SASEGT. Trimming at V came to 6 bases and at J to 5 bases, leaving 6 bases not matched to a gene. Here the CDR3 DNA reads TGTGCCAGCAGCCTACTAGCGGGGTATGAGACCCAGTACTTC. The encoded protein is CASSLLAGYETQYF.